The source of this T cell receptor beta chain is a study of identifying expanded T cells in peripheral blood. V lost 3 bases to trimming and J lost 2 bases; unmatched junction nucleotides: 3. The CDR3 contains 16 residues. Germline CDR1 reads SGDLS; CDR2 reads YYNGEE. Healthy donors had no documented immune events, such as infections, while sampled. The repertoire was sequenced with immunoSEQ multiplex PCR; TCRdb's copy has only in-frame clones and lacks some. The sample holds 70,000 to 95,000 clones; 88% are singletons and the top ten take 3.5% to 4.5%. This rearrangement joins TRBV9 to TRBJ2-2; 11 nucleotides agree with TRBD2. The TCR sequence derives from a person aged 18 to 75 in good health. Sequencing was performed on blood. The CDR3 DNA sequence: TGTGCCAGCAGCGCAGGGACTAGCGGAAACACCGGGGAGCTGTTTTTT. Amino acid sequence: CASSAGTSGNTGELFF.